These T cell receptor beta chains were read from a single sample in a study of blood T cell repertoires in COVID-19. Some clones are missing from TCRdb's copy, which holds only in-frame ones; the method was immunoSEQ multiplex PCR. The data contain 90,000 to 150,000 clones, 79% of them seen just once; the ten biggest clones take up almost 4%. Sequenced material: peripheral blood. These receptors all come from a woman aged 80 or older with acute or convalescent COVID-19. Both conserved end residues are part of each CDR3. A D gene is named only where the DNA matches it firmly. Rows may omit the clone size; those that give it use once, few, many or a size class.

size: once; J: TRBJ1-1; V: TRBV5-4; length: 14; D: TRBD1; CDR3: CASSSGQGDTEAFF; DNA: TGTGCCAGCAGCTCGGGACAGGGGGACACTGAAGCTTTCTTT
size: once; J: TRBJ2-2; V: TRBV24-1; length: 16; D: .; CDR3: CATSDPGLTNTGELFF; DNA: TGTGCCACCAGTGATCCGGGGTTGACGAACACCGGGGAGCTGTTTTTT
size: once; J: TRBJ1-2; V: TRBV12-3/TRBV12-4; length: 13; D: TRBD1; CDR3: CASGLQGAGGYTF; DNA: TGTGCCAGCGGTCTACAGGGGGCTGGTGGCTACACCTTC
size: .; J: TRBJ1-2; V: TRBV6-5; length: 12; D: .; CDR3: CASNGGEHGYTF; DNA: TGTGCCAGCAATGGAGGGGAACATGGCTACACCTTC
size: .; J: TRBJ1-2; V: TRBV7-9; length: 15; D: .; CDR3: CASSLNPGVNYGYTF; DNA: TGTGCCAGCAGCTTAAACCCAGGGGTGAACTATGGCTACACCTTC
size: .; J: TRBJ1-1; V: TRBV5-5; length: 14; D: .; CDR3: CASSFRSLGTEAFF; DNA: TGTGCCAGCAGCTTCAGGTCGCTGGGCACTGAAGCTTTCTTT
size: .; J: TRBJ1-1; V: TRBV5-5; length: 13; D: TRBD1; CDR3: CASSRDRRTEAFF; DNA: TGTGCCAGCAGTCGGGACAGGAGGACTGAAGCTTTCTTT
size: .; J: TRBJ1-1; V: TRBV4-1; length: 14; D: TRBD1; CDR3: CASSLGQFGTEAFF; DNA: TGCGCCAGCAGCCTGGGACAGTTTGGCACTGAAGCTTTCTTT
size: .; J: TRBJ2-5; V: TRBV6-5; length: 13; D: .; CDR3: CASREINRVPQYF; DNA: TGTGCCAGCAGGGAGATTAACAGGGTGCCCCAGTACTTC
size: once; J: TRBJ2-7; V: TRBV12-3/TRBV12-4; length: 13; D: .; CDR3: CASRRGRGHEQYF; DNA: TGTGCCAGCAGGCGTGGCAGGGGTCACGAGCAGTACTTC
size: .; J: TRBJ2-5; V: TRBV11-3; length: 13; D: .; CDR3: CASSLESLSTQYF; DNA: TGTGCCAGCAGCTTAGAAAGTTTGAGTACCCAGTACTTC
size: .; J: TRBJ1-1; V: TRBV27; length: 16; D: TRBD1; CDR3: CASSTFGTGLGTEAFF; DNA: TGTGCCAGCAGTACCTTCGGGACAGGGCTGGGAACTGAAGCTTTCTTT
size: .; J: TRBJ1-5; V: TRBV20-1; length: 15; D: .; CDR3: CSASVGGYSNQPQHF; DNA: TGCAGTGCTAGTGTCGGGGGGTATAGCAATCAGCCCCAGCATTTT
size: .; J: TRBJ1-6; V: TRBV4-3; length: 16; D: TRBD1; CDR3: CASSQDRGFRYSPLHF; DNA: TGCGCCAGCAGCCAGGACAGGGGTTTTCGATATTCACCCCTCCACTTT
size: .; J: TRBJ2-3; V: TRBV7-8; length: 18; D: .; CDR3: CASSASSGFEISTDTQYF; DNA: TGTGCCAGCAGCGCGTCTTCGGGATTCGAGATAAGCACAGATACGCAGTATTTT
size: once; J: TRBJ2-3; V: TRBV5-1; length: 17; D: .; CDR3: CASSLGAGRVATDTQYF; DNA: TGCGCCAGCAGCTTGGGGGCGGGAAGGGTGGCCACAGATACGCAGTATTTT
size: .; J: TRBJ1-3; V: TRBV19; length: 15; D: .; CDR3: CASSRQADAGNTIYF; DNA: TGTGCCAGTAGTCGACAGGCGGACGCTGGAAACACCATATATTTT
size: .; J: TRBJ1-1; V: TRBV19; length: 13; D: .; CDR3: CASSTTVNTEAFF; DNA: TGTGCCAGTAGTACGACAGTGAACACTGAAGCTTTCTTT
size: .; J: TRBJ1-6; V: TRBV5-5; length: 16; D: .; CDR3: CASSPRAENYNSPLHF; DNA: TGTGCCAGCAGTCCGAGGGCAGAAAACTATAATTCACCCCTCCACTTT
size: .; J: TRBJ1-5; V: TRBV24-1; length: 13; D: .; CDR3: CATSGESGMAQHF; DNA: TGTGCCACCAGTGGGGAATCAGGGATGGCCCAGCATTTT
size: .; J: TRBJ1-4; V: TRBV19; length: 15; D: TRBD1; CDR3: CASGQGQTYNEKLFF; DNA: TGTGCCAGCGGACAGGGGCAGACGTATAATGAAAAACTGTTTTTT
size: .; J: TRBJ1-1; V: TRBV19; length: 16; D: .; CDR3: CASSMALLTGNTEAFF; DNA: TGTGCCAGTAGTATGGCCCTCCTTACAGGGAACACTGAAGCTTTCTTT
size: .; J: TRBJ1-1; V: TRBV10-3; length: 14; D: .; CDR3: CAIRRGAAGTEAFF; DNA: TGTGCCATCAGACGCGGGGCCGCTGGCACTGAAGCTTTCTTT
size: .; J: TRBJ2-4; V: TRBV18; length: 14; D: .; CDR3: CASSDVGGQNIQYF; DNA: TGTGCCAGCTCCGACGTGGGGGGGCAGAACATTCAGTACTTC
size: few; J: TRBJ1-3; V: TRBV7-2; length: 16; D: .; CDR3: CASSLGGGAGGNTIYF; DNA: TGTGCCAGCAGCTTAGGAGGGGGGGCAGGTGGAAACACCATATATTTT
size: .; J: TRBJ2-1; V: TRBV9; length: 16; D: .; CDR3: CASSGPPGTGYNEQFF; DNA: TGTGCCAGCAGCGGTCCGCCCGGGACTGGATACAATGAGCAGTTCTTC
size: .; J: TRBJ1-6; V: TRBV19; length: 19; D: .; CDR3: CASTPSRAVGSGLNSPLHF; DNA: TGTGCCAGTACCCCCTCCCGGGCGGTCGGGTCAGGGCTTAATTCACCCCTCCACTTT
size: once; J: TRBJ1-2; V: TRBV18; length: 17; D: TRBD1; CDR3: CASSDGTGGSVGRGYTF; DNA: TGTGCCAGCTCGGATGGGACAGGGGGCTCGGTTGGACGTGGCTACACCTTC
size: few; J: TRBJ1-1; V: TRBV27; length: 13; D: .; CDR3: CASSTGGYTEAFF; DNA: TGTGCCAGCAGTACGGGGGGCTACACTGAAGCTTTCTTT
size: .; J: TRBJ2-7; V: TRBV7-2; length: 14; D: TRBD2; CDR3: CASSFLAGSYEQYF; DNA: TGTGCCAGCAGCTTTCTAGCGGGATCCTACGAGCAGTACTTC
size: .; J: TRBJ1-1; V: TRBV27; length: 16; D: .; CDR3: CASSLFLGGPNTEAFF; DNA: TGTGCCAGCAGTTTATTTTTGGGGGGGCCGAACACTGAAGCTTTCTTT
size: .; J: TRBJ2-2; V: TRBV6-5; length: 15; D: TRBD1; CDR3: CATLTGGYRTGELFF; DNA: TGTGCCACATTGACAGGGGGATATCGCACCGGGGAGCTGTTTTTT
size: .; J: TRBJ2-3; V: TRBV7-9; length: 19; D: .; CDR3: CASSPGAQAGRLSTDTQYF; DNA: TGTGCCAGCAGCCCTGGGGCGCAGGCGGGGCGACTTAGCACAGATACGCAGTATTTT
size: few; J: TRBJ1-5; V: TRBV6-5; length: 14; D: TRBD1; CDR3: CASSRQGGNQPQHF; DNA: TGTGCCAGCAGTCGACAGGGGGGCAATCAGCCCCAGCATTTT
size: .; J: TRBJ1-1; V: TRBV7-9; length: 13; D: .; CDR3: CASSFSSGTEAFF; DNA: TGTGCCAGCAGCTTCTCATCGGGCACTGAAGCTTTCTTT
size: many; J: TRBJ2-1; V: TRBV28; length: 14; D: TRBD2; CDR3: CASILTSGYNEQFF; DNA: TGTGCCAGCATCCTGACTAGCGGGTACAATGAGCAGTTCTTC
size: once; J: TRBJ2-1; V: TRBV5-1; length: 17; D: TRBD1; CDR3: CASSFLQGGGSYNEQFF; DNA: TGCGCCAGCAGCTTCCTACAGGGGGGAGGCTCCTACAATGAGCAGTTCTTC
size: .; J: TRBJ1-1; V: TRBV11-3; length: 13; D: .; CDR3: CASSSDKNTEAFF; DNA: TGTGCCAGCAGCTCCGACAAGAACACTGAAGCTTTCTTT
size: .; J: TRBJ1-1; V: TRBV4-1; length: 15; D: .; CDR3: CASSQGAGAYTEAFF; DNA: TGCGCCAGCAGCCAAGGGGCAGGGGCCTACACTGAAGCTTTCTTT